This T cell receptor beta chain was captured by sequencing in a study of blood T cell repertoires in COVID-19. Background on the study: T cells, B-cell-depleted T cells, or PBMCs supplied cDNA or gDNA.

V gave up 4 bases and J gave up 0 bases; unmatched junction bases: 8. Germline V gene sequence: CDR1 MNHNS, CDR2 SASEGT. The CDR3 is 19 amino acids. In the original analysis: Amplified reference gene primers provided the basis for estimating nucleated cell counts. The assay was immunoSEQ multiplex PCR, and TCRdb's table has in-frame clones only and misses some. V and J calls plus clone size are reproduced from that table; the DNA served to infer D and trimming. This sample has under 75,000 clones, with more than 60% found just once. The sequencing sample was made of peripheral blood. The chain uses TRBV6-1 and TRBJ2-1; TRBD2 matches 14 bases. The sequence was obtained from a man aged 60 to 75 with acute or convalescent COVID-19. The CDR3 sequence is CASSGRRLAGGNSYNEQFF. In DNA form, the CDR3 reads TGTGCCAGCAGTGGTCGGCGACTAGCGGGAGGGAACTCCTACAATGAGCAGTTCTTC.